The 31 T cell receptor beta chains below all came from one sample that was sequenced in a study of blood T cells in healthy people across ages. The authors ran a second PCR of roughly 6 to 11 cycles using a sample-barcoded 5' primer and a J-beta primer mix. TCRdb reanalysed the 5' RACE reads using MiXCR and keeps one entry per CDR3 protein. The table has 650,000 to 800,000 distinct CDR3 sequences, about 42% seen once; the top ten hold about a fifth. Sequencing used blood. These receptors were obtained from a man in his 60s in good health.

This clonotype has only a few counts. The CDR3: CASSSQLQVNTDTQYF. The CDR3 bases are TGTGCCAGCAGCTCCCAACTCCAAGTCAACACAGATACGCAGTATTTT. J is TRBJ2-3 and V is TRBV6-2 or TRBV6-3, with D unclear. V lost 6 bases to trimming and J lost 2 bases, with 18 bases between them. The CDR3 totals 16 residues. Germline V gene lookup returns CDR1 MNHEY and CDR2 SVGEGT.

This chain links TRBV27 with TRBJ1-1; 8 bases map to TRBD1. The CDR3 sequence is 12 residues long. V dropped 8 bases and J dropped 11; count of bases not matched to a gene: 10. Germline lookup yields CDR1 MNHEY and CDR2 SMNVEV (reference sequence). This chain's CDR3 is CASGPPGGKAFF. In DNA form, the CDR3 reads TGTGCCAGCGGTCCCCCAGGGGGCAAGGCTTTCTTT.

The chain couples TRBV29-1 to TRBJ1-2; TRBD1 matches at 7 bases. The CDR3 has 12 amino acids. Unmatched junction bases numbered 8, after V lost 6 bases and J lost 7 bases. Looked up from germline, CDR1 is SQVTM and CDR2 is ANQGSEA. The CDR3 loop is CSVKDRTGGYTF. DNA for the CDR3: TGCAGCGTAAAGGACAGGACGGGTGGCTACACCTTC. The whole variable domain, filled in from reference TRBV29-1 and TRBJ1-2, reads SAVISQKPSRDICQRGTSLTIQCQVDSQVTMMFWYRQQPGQSLTLIATANQGSEATYESGFVIDKFPISRPNLTFSTLTVSNMSPEDSSIYLCSVKDRTGGYTFGSGTRLTVV.

This clonotype was recorded only once. The rearrangement uses TRBV20-1 and TRBJ2-1; D ambiguous. Germline-derived CDR1 and CDR2 are DFQATT and SNEGSKA (reference sequence). This CDR3 has 14 residues. Trimming stripped 3 bases from V and 7 bases from J, with 16 bases between. The CDR3 bases are TGCAGTGCTAGGATGGGGTCCGGTAAAAATGAGCAGTTCTTC. Its protein is CSARMGSGKNEQFF.

The chain links TRBV6-2 or TRBV6-3 to TRBJ2-7; D is unclear. The V end lost 5 bases, the J end lost 3 bases, and 11 bases lay between the germline ends. The germline CDR1 and CDR2 sequences are MNHEY and SVGEGT. This CDR3 is built from 13 residues. The CDR3 coding sequence is TGTGCCAGCAGTGATAAACGGAACTACGAGCAGTACTTC. It translates to CASSDKRNYEQYF.

This clonotype was counted between two and nine times. The gene calls are TRBV10-3 and TRBJ2-3, with 8 bases fitting TRBD1. This CDR3 region has 15 residues. The germline V gene encodes CDR1 ENHRY and CDR2 SYGVKD. Germline trimming cut 6 bases from V and 2 bases from J; bases unmatched to any gene: 7. Written as DNA, the CDR3 is TGTGCCATCAGGGAACAGGGGGACCCCACAGATACGCAGTATTTT. Encoded protein: CAIREQGDPTDTQYF.

Comments on this clonotype: The junction shows a germline mismatch at one end, possibly a read error. The V and J genes are TRBV11-1 and TRBJ2-7, with 7 positions matching TRBD1. Germline CDR1 SGHAT, CDR2 FQDESV (reference sequence). The CDR3 is 15 amino acids. The CDR3 protein is CASSPTGKSYNERYF. Written as DNA, the CDR3 is TGTGCCAGCAGCCCGACAGGGAAGTCCTACAATGAGCGGTACTTC.

This chain connects TRBV20-1 to TRBJ1-2; weak D call: TRBD1 (6 bases). Germline V lookup: CDR1 DFQATT, CDR2 SNEGSKA (reference sequence). The CDR3 loop spans 13 amino acids. The V end lost 6 bases, the J end lost 4 bases, and 15 bases lay between the germline ends. For the CDR3, the DNA is TGCAGTGCCCCATCACAGGGTGTCTATGGCTACACCTTC. It translates to CSAPSQGVYGYTF.

The genes are TRBV20-1 and TRBJ2-1; D possibly uses TRBD1 or TRBD2 (6 bases each). CDR3 length equals 15 residues. The V gene lost 0 bases and the J gene lost 6 bases, with 15 bases spanning the gap. Per the germline V gene, CDR1 is DFQATT and CDR2 is SNEGSKA (reference sequence). CDR3 protein: CSARDPGGPGNEQFF. For the CDR3, the DNA is TGCAGTGCTAGAGATCCCGGGGGCCCCGGCAATGAGCAGTTCTTC.

The rearrangement links TRBV6-1 to TRBJ1-2; maybe TRBD1 (5 bases). The CDR3 is 14 amino acids. Per the germline V gene, CDR1 is MNHNS and CDR2 is SASEGT. Trimming removed 6 bases at V and 4 bases at J, with 15 bases between. CDR3 in amino acids: CASSVYRSGYGYTF. The CDR3 bases are TGTGCCAGCAGCGTATACAGGTCAGGCTATGGCTACACCTTC.

This chain links TRBV6-2 or TRBV6-3 with TRBJ2-5; 9 bases match TRBD1. The J call may be in error: the DNA end matches TRBJ2-7 better. The germline gives CDR1 MNHEY, CDR2 SVGEGT. The CDR3 is 14 amino acids. CDR3 in DNA: TGTGCCAGCAGTTACGGGGACAGGGCGGGCGAGCAGTACTTC. This codes for CASSYGDRAGEQYF.

This chain links TRBV4-3 with TRBJ2-5; perhaps D is TRBD1 or TRBD2 (5 bases each). Germline lookup yields CDR1 LGHNA and CDR2 YSLEER. V was cut by 0 bases and J by 7 bases, with 12 bases left in between. This CDR3 comprises 14 residues. The CDR3, as DNA: TGCGCCAGCAGCCAAGAAGAGGGGAGATGGACCCAGTACTTC. Its translation is CASSQEEGRWTQYF.

The chain carries TRBV9 and TRBJ1-4; 8 bases align to TRBD1. V dropped 3 bases and J dropped 8; count of bases not matched to a gene: 6. There are 14 residues in the CDR3. Germline V gene sequence: CDR1 SGDLS, CDR2 YYNGEE. This CDR3 is CASSGTGRREKLFF. CDR3 coding DNA: TGTGCCAGCAGCGGGACAGGGCGTCGCGAAAAACTGTTTTTT.

The gene calls are TRBV5-1 and TRBJ1-2; 7 nucleotides agree with TRBD1. V shed 0 bases and J 5 bases; nucleotides not matched to a gene: 10. The CDR3 has 16 residues. Germline V CDR1 and CDR2: SGHRS, YFSETQ. CDR3 DNA: TGCGCCAGCAGCTTGGCCATGCCAGGGGGACGATATGGCTACACCTTC. Amino acids: CASSLAMPGGRYGYTF.

This clonotype was counted only a few times. The chain couples TRBV24-1 to TRBJ2-5, with 11 positions matching TRBD1. The trim removed 3 bases at V and 5 bases at J, leaving 13 bases unmatched. From germline, CDR1 is KGHDR and CDR2 SFDVKD. This CDR3 is 18 amino acids long. The CDR3 reads CATSDTSGQGARRETQYF. The CDR3, as DNA: TGTGCCACCAGTGATACCTCAGGACAGGGGGCGCGGCGTGAGACCCAGTACTTC.

Concerning this clonotype itself: A junction end diverges from the germline sequence, so it may reflect a read error. The rearrangement joins TRBV5-6 to TRBJ2-5; D may be TRBD2 (5 bases). The V gene's germline CDR1 is SGHDT and CDR2 YYEEEE. This CDR3 has 15 amino acids. This CDR3 is CVSSLAVGRGETQYF. DNA for the CDR3: TGTGTCAGCAGCTTGGCCGTCGGGCGCGGGGAGACCCAGTACTTC.

The V and J genes are TRBV2 and TRBJ1-5; D is uncertain. From germline, CDR1 is SNHLY and CDR2 FYNNEI. Deletions cut 5 bases from V and 1 base from J, with 12 bases between. The CDR3 loop spans 15 amino acids. Here the CDR3 DNA reads TGTGCCAGCAGTCAAGTCCGCGGAAGCAATCAGCCCCAGCATTTT. Encoded protein: CASSQVRGSNQPQHF.

The chain recombines TRBV2 with TRBJ2-2, with 10 bases that match TRBD1. Trimming at V came to 4 bases and at J to 5 bases, leaving 4 bases not matched to a gene. The CDR3 is 15 residues long. The germline V gene has CDR1 SNHLY and CDR2 FYNNEI. The CDR3 nucleotides are TGTGCCAGCAGTGGACAGGGGGCGATAACCGGGGAGCTGTTTTTT. This codes for CASSGQGAITGELFF.

This clonotype was picked up a small number of times. This chain joins TRBV10-3 and TRBJ2-7; the D gene is possibly TRBD2 (5 bases). CDR1 is ENHRY, CDR2 SYGVKD, per germline. This CDR3 is built from 14 residues. V was cut by 7 bases and J by 2 bases, with 15 bases left in between. DNA of the CDR3: TGTGCCATCACTACTAGTTTGGCGACCTACGAGCAGTACTTC. It translates to CAITTSLATYEQYF.

The chain links TRBV27 to TRBJ1-2; perhaps TRBD1 as D (6 bases). V was pared by 3 bases and J by 3 bases, with 11 bases between. Germline V CDR1 and CDR2: MNHEY, SMNVEV (reference sequence). CDR3 length: 14 residues. CDR3 sequence: CASSFARGYYGYTF. In DNA, the CDR3 is TGTGCCAGCAGTTTCGCCAGGGGTTACTATGGCTACACCTTC.

This clonotype has a handful of counts. V and J are TRBV20-1 and TRBJ2-7; tentatively, D is TRBD1 or TRBD2 (6 bases each). Germline loops: CDR1 DFQATT, CDR2 SNEGSKA (reference sequence). V lost 4 bases, J lost 3 bases, and 13 bases lay in between. The CDR3 is 13 residues long. This CDR3 is CSATARGVYEQYF. CDR3 nucleotides: TGCAGTGCTACGGCTAGGGGGGTCTACGAGCAGTACTTC.

V is TRBV18 and J is TRBJ1-5; D unclear. V lost 3 bases, J lost 3 bases, and 9 bases lay in between. CDR3 length: 14 amino acids. Germline CDR1 reads KGHSH; CDR2 reads LQKENI. In DNA, the CDR3 is TGTGCCAGCTCACCGTACGGGGACAATCAGCCCCAGCATTTT. Its protein product is CASSPYGDNQPQHF.

Comments on this clonotype: One end of the junction fails to match germline, which may point to a read error. The CDR3 spells CSAKQDAQYF. CDR3 DNA sequence: TGCAGTGCTAAACAAGATGCGCAGTATTTT. V usage is TRBV20-1 and J usage is TRBJ2-3; D is uncertain. Germline values: CDR1 DFQATT, CDR2 SNEGSKA (reference sequence). CDR3 length equals 10 residues.

This clonotype was seen a few times. The chain carries TRBV6-6 and TRBJ2-5; D is unclear. Trimming left V 2 bases short and J 5 bases short, with 9 bases between. The CDR3 has 13 residues. Germline CDR1 MNHNY, CDR2 SVGAGI (reference sequence). CDR3 region: CASSYVGPETQYF. The CDR3 region has the DNA TGTGCCAGCAGTTACGTGGGTCCCGAGACCCAGTACTTC.

This clonotype occurred a few times. The chain couples TRBV20-1 to TRBJ2-1; 15 nucleotides line up with TRBD2. V gave up 6 bases and J gave up 1 base; unmatched junction bases: 16. CDR3 length equals 20 residues. CDR1 and CDR2 (germline): DFQATT, SNEGSKA (reference sequence). The CDR3 region is CSATLPGTSGGWESYNEQFF. The CDR3 region has the DNA TGCAGTGCGACGCTACCCGGGACTAGCGGGGGGTGGGAGTCCTACAATGAGCAGTTCTTC.

The chain employs TRBV9 and TRBJ2-3, with 8 bases matching TRBD2. Unmatched junction bases numbered 8, after V lost 0 bases and J lost 2 bases. The germline CDR1 and CDR2 sequences are SGDLS and YYNGEE. This CDR3 region has 17 residues. As DNA, the CDR3 is TGTGCCAGCAGCGTAGACCCCAGCGGGAGCTCCACAGATACGCAGTATTTT. This codes for CASSVDPSGSSTDTQYF.

The V and J genes are TRBV4-3 and TRBJ2-2; D is undetermined. Germline assignment: CDR1 LGHNA and CDR2 YSLEER. V was clipped by 0 bases and J by 4 bases, with 9 bases between them. CDR3 length equals 15 residues. DNA of the CDR3: TGCGCCAGCAGCCAAGAAGCACAAGCCACCGGGGAGCTGTTTTTT. Encoded protein: CASSQEAQATGELFF.

The chain uses TRBV4-1 and TRBJ2-5, with D possibly TRBD2 on 6 matching bases. Gene TRBJ2-4 matches the end of the DNA better, so the J call may be wrong. Germline CDR1 MGHRA, CDR2 YSYEKL. This CDR3 has 16 amino acids. The DNA for the CDR3 is TGCGCCAGCAGCCAACTGGGGAGGCCTGTCAAAAACATTCAGTACTTC. Amino acid sequence: CASSQLGRPVKNIQYF.

This clonotype was detected only a few times. The V gene is TRBV27, the J gene TRBJ2-5; 12 bases map to TRBD1. Germline CDR1 and CDR2: MNHEY and SMNVEV (reference sequence). The ends lost 5 bases at V and 4 bases at J; junction bases unmatched: 20. The CDR3 is made up of 20 amino acids. CDR3: CASSQKTPGQGALTRETQYF. CDR3 nucleotides: TGTGCCAGCAGTCAAAAAACGCCGGGACAGGGGGCGCTGACTCGAGAGACCCAGTACTTC.

This clonotype was detected many times. This chain joins TRBV2 and TRBJ2-5; D is unresolved. Germline V gene sequence: CDR1 SNHLY, CDR2 FYNNEI. The CDR3 sequence is 13 residues long. Trimming cost V 5 bases and J 1 base, with 8 bases left between them. The CDR3 DNA is TGTGCCAGCAGTCCGGACGGCCAAGAGACCCAGTACTTC. Translating it yields CASSPDGQETQYF.

V gene TRBV7-2 combines with J gene TRBJ2-3, with D perhaps being TRBD1 or TRBD2 (5 bases each). The CDR3 spans 15 residues. CDR1 and CDR2 (germline): SGHTA, FQGNSA. Trimming pared 8 bases from V and 2 bases from J, leaving 17 bases between. The CDR3 DNA follows: TGTGCCAGCGGCGCAGGGAGCGCTTACACAGATACGCAGTATTTT. Its protein is CASGAGSAYTDTQYF.